This T cell receptor (beta chain) was recorded in a study of T cells after yellow fever vaccination. The sample holds many counts of this clonotype. The germline V and J ends were trimmed by 6 bases and 1 base, with 7 bases remaining between them. Looked up from germline, CDR1 is DFQATT and CDR2 is SNEGSKA (reference sequence). The CDR3 runs 12 residues. TCRdb re-derived calls from the 5' RACE reads in MiXCR, one entry per CDR3 protein. In the table there are about 240,000 distinct CDR3 sequences, 3.6% of which are singletons. This specimen consisted of PBMCs, obtained 15 days after the yellow fever booster vaccination. This sequence was found in a man younger than 35 who received the YFV17D yellow fever vaccine. The chain recombines TRBV20-1 with TRBJ1-5; no reliable D call. DNA for the CDR3: TGCAGTGCATCATCGAGCAATCAGCCCCAGCATTTT. Its translation: CSASSSNQPQHF.